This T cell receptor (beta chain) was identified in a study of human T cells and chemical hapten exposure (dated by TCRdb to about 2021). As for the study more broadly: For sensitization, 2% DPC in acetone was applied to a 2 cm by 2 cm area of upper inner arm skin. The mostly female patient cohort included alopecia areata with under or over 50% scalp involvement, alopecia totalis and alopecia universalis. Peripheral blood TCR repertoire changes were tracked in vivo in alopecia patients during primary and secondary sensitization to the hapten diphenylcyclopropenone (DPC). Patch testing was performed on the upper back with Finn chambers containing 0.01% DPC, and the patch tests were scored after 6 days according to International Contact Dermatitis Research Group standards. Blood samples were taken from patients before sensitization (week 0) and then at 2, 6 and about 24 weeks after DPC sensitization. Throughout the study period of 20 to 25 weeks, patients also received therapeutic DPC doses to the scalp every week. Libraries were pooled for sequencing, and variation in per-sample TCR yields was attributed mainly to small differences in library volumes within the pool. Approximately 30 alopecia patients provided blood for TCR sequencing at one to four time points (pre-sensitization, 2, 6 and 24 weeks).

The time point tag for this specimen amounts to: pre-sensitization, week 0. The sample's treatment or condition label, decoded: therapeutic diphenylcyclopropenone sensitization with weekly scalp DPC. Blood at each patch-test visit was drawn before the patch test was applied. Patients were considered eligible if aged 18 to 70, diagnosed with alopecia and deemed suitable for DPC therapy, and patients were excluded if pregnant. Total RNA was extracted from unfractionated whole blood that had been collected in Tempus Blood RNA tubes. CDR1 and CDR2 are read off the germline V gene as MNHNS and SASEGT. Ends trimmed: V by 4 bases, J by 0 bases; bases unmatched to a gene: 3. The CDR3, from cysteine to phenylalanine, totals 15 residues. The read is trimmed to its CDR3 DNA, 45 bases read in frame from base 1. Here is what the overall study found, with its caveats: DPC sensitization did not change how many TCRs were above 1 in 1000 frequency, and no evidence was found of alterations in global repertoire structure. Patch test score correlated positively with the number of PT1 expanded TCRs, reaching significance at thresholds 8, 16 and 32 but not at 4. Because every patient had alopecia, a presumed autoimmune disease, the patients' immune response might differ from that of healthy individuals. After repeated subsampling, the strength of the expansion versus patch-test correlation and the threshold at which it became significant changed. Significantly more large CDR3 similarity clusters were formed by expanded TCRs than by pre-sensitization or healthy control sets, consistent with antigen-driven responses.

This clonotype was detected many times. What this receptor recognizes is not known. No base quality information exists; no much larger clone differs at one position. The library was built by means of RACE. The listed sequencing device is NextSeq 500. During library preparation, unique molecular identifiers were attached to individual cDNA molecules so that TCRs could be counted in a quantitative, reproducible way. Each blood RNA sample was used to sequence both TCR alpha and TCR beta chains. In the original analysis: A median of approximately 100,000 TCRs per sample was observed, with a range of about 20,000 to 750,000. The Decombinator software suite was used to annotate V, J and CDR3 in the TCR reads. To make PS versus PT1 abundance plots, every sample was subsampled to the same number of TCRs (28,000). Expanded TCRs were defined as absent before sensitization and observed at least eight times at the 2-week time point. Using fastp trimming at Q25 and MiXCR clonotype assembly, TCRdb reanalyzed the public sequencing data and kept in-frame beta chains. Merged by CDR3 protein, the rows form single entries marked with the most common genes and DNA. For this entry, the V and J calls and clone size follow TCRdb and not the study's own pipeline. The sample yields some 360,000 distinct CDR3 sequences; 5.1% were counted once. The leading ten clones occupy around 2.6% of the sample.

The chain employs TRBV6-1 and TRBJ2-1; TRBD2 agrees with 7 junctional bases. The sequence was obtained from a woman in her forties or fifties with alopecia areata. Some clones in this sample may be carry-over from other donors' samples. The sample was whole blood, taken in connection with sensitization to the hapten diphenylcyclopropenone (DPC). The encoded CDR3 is CASSVRGSSYNEQFF. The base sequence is TGTGCCAGCAGTGTGCGCGGGAGCTCCTACAATGAGCAGTTCTTC.